These 16 T cell receptor beta chains share one sample of origin, sequenced in a study of CD8 T cells in Susac syndrome. Random-hexamer reverse transcription was applied to about 0.45 to 1 ug RNA. A single record per CDR3 protein comes from TCRdb applying MiXCR to the immunoSEQ multiplex PCR reads. The data contain about 57,000 distinct CDR3 sequences, about 92% of them singletons. The sample taken for sequencing was CD8+ T cells from PBMCs. These receptors came from a human donor with multiple sclerosis.

This chain connects TRBV10-3 to TRBJ1-2; D unclear. Germline V gene data show CDR1 as ENHRY and CDR2 as SYGVKD. Trimming took 11 bases from V and 4 from J, leaving 14 bases between them. The CDR3 contains 12 residues. The CDR3 coding sequence is TGTGCCTCCAAGGACGGAACCTATGGCTACACCTTC. It translates to CASKDGTYGYTF.

The rearrangement links TRBV5-4 to TRBJ2-1, with TRBD2 as a possible D gene (5 bases). This CDR3 contains 12 residues. The germline V gene encodes CDR1 SGHNT and CDR2 YYREEE (reference sequence). Trimming pared 3 bases from V and 9 bases from J, leaving 10 bases between. CDR3 DNA sequence: TGTGCCAGCAGCTCGGGGTCTTTTGAGCAGTTCTTC. As protein: CASSSGSFEQFF.

The rearrangement links TRBV20-1 to TRBJ2-3; D is perhaps TRBD2 (6 bases). V lost 0 bases and J lost 0, with 7 bases in between. The germline V gene has CDR1 DFQATT and CDR2 SNEGSKA (reference sequence). This CDR3 comprises 14 residues. The CDR3 nucleotides are TGCAGTGCTAGAGATGCGGGGAGCACAGATACGCAGTATTTT. Its protein is CSARDAGSTDTQYF.

V usage is TRBV27 and J usage is TRBJ2-5; no clear D gene. The germline V and J ends were trimmed by 6 bases and 1 base, with 6 bases remaining between them. The CDR3 contains 12 residues. Germline loops: CDR1 MNHEY, CDR2 SMNVEV (reference sequence). The CDR3 loop is CASRTSQETQYF. As DNA, the CDR3 is TGTGCCAGCAGGACCTCCCAAGAGACCCAGTACTTC.

The chain couples TRBV7-9 to TRBJ2-7; D is uncertain. V lost 5 bases to trimming and J lost 4 bases, with 9 bases between them. The CDR3 spans 12 residues. In germline, CDR1 is SEHNR, CDR2 FQNEAQ (reference sequence). In DNA, the CDR3 is TGTGCCAGCAGCCCCCTCCGGTACGAGCAGTACTTC. Amino acids: CASSPLRYEQYF. Full variable domain (remainder filled in from reference TRBV7-9 and TRBJ2-7): DTGVSQNPRHKITKRGQNVTFRCDPISEHNRLYWYRQTLGQGPEFLTYFQNEAQLEKSRLLSDRFSAERPKGSFSTLEIQRTEQGDSAMYLCASSPLRYEQYFGPGTRLTVT.

This rearrangement joins TRBV3-1 to TRBJ2-2; possible D gene TRBD2, 5 bases. The CDR3 consists of 15 residues. Deletions cut 0 bases from V and 5 bases from J, with 10 bases between. Germline CDR1 reads LGHDT; CDR2 reads YNNKEL (reference sequence). The CDR3 sequence: CASSQDMGATGELFF. CDR3 in DNA: TGTGCCAGCAGCCAAGATATGGGAGCGACCGGGGAGCTGTTTTTT.

This chain links TRBV27 with TRBJ1-2; TRBD1 aligns across 7 bases. Per germline, CDR1 MNHEY and CDR2 SMNVEV (reference sequence). V was clipped by 6 bases and J by 4 bases; unmatched bases: 11. The CDR3 spans 15 residues. CDR3 DNA: TGTGCCAGCAGCTTCTCGACAGGGTTAGTCTATGGCTACACCTTC. It yields the protein CASSFSTGLVYGYTF.

The chain combines TRBV20-1 with TRBJ2-3, with 8 bases identical to TRBD2. Germline assignment: CDR1 DFQATT and CDR2 SNEGSKA (reference sequence). This CDR3 comprises 17 residues. V gave up 6 bases and J gave up 0 bases; unmatched junction bases: 14. CDR3 DNA sequence: TGCAGTGCCCATCGCCGAGACGGGGGGGCGAGCACAGATACGCAGTATTTT. Encoded protein: CSAHRRDGGASTDTQYF.

This clonotype appeared once. The genes are TRBV5-6 and TRBJ2-4; 7 bases fit TRBD2. The CDR3 is made up of 13 amino acids. Per the germline V gene, CDR1 is SGHDT and CDR2 is YYEEEE. V lost 0 bases and J lost 8; bases outside the gene matches: 2. CDR3 bases: TGTGCCAGCAGCTTGGGGGAGGGCTACATTCAGTACTTC. This codes for CASSLGEGYIQYF.

The V gene is TRBV7-2, the J gene TRBJ2-7; TRBD2 matches 8 bases. The CDR3 sequence is 14 residues long. Trimming cost V 1 base and J 2 bases; bases outside gene matches: 1. CDR1 is SGHTA and CDR2 is FQGNSA in the germline V gene. Here the CDR3 reads CASSLGAGAYEQYF. DNA of the CDR3: TGTGCCAGCAGCTTAGGAGCGGGGGCCTACGAGCAGTACTTC.

The rearrangement uses TRBV4-1 and TRBJ2-2, with D possibly called TRBD1 or TRBD2 (5 bases each). The CDR3 is 15 amino acids. V lost 6 bases, J lost 5 bases, and 16 bases lay in between. Germline CDR1 MGHRA, CDR2 YSYEKL. As DNA, the CDR3 is TGCGCCAGCAGACAACATCAGGGAGATACCGGGGAGCTGTTTTTT. It is translated as CASRQHQGDTGELFF.

The CDR3 here is CASTTGYRGYTF. The CDR3 DNA sequence: TGTGCCAGCACCACAGGGTATCGTGGCTACACCTTC. V usage is TRBV6-1 and J usage is TRBJ1-2; D possibly corresponds to TRBD1 (6 bases). CDR1 is MNHNS and CDR2 is SASEGT in the germline V gene. The V end lost 7 bases, the J end lost 7 bases, and 13 bases lay between the germline ends. CDR3 length: 12 amino acids.

This chain joins TRBV27 and TRBJ2-7; TRBD1 matches 9 bases. V shed 5 bases, J shed 3 bases, and the junction held 23 bases outside the gene matches. The CDR3 extends over 20 amino acids. The germline V gene encodes CDR1 MNHEY and CDR2 SMNVEV (reference sequence). The CDR3 bases are TGTGCCAGCAGTGCTTCCGGGACAGGGACATACCCTTCGATCATCTACGAGCAGTACTTC. Protein: CASSASGTGTYPSIIYEQYF.

J is TRBJ1-1 and V is TRBV11-1, with D tentatively TRBD1 (5 bases). Between the trimmed V and J ends, which lost 3 bases and 4 bases, there was a span of 9 bases. The CDR3 runs to 13 residues. Germline CDR1 SGHAT, CDR2 FQDESV (reference sequence). CDR3 bases: TGTGCCAGCAGCTTTAGACAGTCCACTGAAGCTTTCTTT. This translates into CASSFRQSTEAFF.

The V call is TRBV11-1, the J call TRBJ2-1; D uncertain. This CDR3 region has 14 residues. V lost 4 bases and J 4 bases, leaving 11 bases between the germline ends. Germline CDR1 reads SGHAT; CDR2 reads FQDESV (reference sequence). DNA of the CDR3: TGTGCCAGCAGCTCCCGGACCATATACAATGAGCAGTTCTTC. Translated, it gives CASSSRTIYNEQFF. Together with reference TRBV11-1 and TRBJ2-1, the CDR3 gives the full variable domain: EAEVAQSPRYKITEKSQAVAFWCDPISGHATLYWYRQILGQGPELLVQFQDESVVDDSQLPKDRFSAERLKGVDSTLKIQPAELGDSAMYLCASSSRTIYNEQFFGPGTRLTVL.

This sequence joins TRBV4-3 and TRBJ1-6; 9 bases are a match to TRBD1. The germline V gene encodes CDR1 LGHNA and CDR2 YSLEER. After removal of 4 bases from V and 2 bases from J, the junction contained 6 bases not matched to a gene. The CDR3 has 17 residues. CDR3 DNA: TGCGCCAGCAGCCGGGACAGGGCTGCGGCCTATAATTCACCCCTCCACTTT. The encoded protein is CASSRDRAAAYNSPLHF.